This is a list of T cell receptor beta chains from one sample in a study of T cells in Graves' hyperthyroidism and ophthalmopathy. TCRdb independently ran MiXCR on the multiplex PCR reads; one entry per CDR3 protein. The data show some 770,000 distinct CDR3 sequences, with 16% seen just once and over 7.5% held by the top ten. The sample was blood. The origin of the receptors is a man between 18 and 35 years old with Graves' hyperthyroidism. Each CDR3 is given with its conserved first and last residue. Each record gives: CDR3 length, J gene, V gene, CDR3 protein.

len: 16
j_gene: TRBJ2-7
v_gene: TRBV20-1
CDR3aa: CSARSGVAGDSYEQYF

len: 14
j_gene: TRBJ2-4
v_gene: TRBV18
CDR3aa: CASSIKGQKNIQYF

len: 16
j_gene: TRBJ1-2
v_gene: TRBV6-5
CDR3aa: CASSYSRSQGGYGYTF

len: 16
j_gene: TRBJ1-1
v_gene: TRBV5-1
CDR3aa: CASRGQGRVRNAEASF

len: 14
j_gene: TRBJ1-1
v_gene: TRBV11-3
CDR3aa: CASSLGGTKTEAFF

len: 15
j_gene: TRBJ2-3
v_gene: TRBV7-9
CDR3aa: CASLDLGTVTDTQYF

len: 16
j_gene: TRBJ2-7
v_gene: TRBV7-6
CDR3aa: CASTLGTSGRAGEQYF

len: 9
j_gene: TRBJ1-1
v_gene: TRBV6-1
CDR3aa: CARRGCAFF

len: 18
j_gene: TRBJ2-7
v_gene: TRBV6-2/TRBV6-3
CDR3aa: CASRGPGQEITYTYEQYF

len: 15
j_gene: TRBJ2-2
v_gene: TRBV18
CDR3aa: CASSPPGLSTGELFF

len: 19
j_gene: TRBJ2-7
v_gene: TRBV7-9
CDR3aa: CASSSDYGQGLAGRYEQYF

len: 13
j_gene: TRBJ1-6
v_gene: TRBV20-1
CDR3aa: CSANGAMDSPLHF

len: 15
j_gene: TRBJ2-2
v_gene: TRBV27
CDR3aa: CASSFWLSNTGELFF

len: 14
j_gene: TRBJ2-7
v_gene: TRBV30
CDR3aa: CAWSAAGGKSEQYF

len: 12
j_gene: TRBJ1-2
v_gene: TRBV20-1
CDR3aa: CSAADRGTGYTF

len: 15
j_gene: TRBJ2-7
v_gene: TRBV20-1
CDR3aa: CSARARGLLHYEQYF

len: 15
j_gene: TRBJ2-7
v_gene: TRBV6-2/TRBV6-3
CDR3aa: CASSPPFTGDYEQYF

len: 14
j_gene: TRBJ2-7
v_gene: TRBV20-1
CDR3aa: CSARDGLAGYEQYF

len: 13
j_gene: TRBJ2-5
v_gene: TRBV29-1
CDR3aa: CSVTGQRQETQYF

len: 15
j_gene: TRBJ2-5
v_gene: TRBV15
CDR3aa: CATSRDRGSSETQYF

len: 16
j_gene: TRBJ1-4
v_gene: TRBV20-1
CDR3aa: CSARLVGAPPGEKLFF

len: 14
j_gene: TRBJ2-2
v_gene: TRBV5-1
CDR3aa: CASSRGSYAGELFF

len: 15
j_gene: TRBJ2-7
v_gene: TRBV9
CDR3aa: CASSVGGQVSYEQYF

len: 14
j_gene: TRBJ2-5
v_gene: TRBV4-3
CDR3aa: CASSHRQGQQTQYF

len: 14
j_gene: TRBJ1-6
v_gene: TRBV9
CDR3aa: CASSVGGPNSPLHF

len: 17
j_gene: TRBJ2-1
v_gene: TRBV3-1
CDR3aa: CAISKGLAGGPGDEQFF

len: 17
j_gene: TRBJ2-7
v_gene: TRBV27
CDR3aa: CASSLRGWAGHSYEQYF